Given below is one T cell receptor beta chain in context. Enrolled through a virtual design, the participants were between roughly 18 and 90 years of age and came from 24 US areas. The repertoire was sequenced with immunoSEQ multiplex PCR; TCRdb's copy has only in-frame clones and lacks some. The table lists about 260,000 clones, 80% to 90% of them singletons, with about 2.9% in the top ten. This sample was included in a study of blood T cell repertoires in COVID-19. The overall study: Sample material is recorded as cDNA or gDNA derived from T cells, B-cell-depleted T cells, or PBMCs.

Sequenced material: PBMCs or T cells enriched from blood (not recorded which). The origin of this receptor is a woman aged 35 to 49 who had been exposed to COVID-19.

The CDR3 DNA is TGCAGCGTGGCCTGGGCATACTCTGGAAACACCATATATTTT. This sequence encodes CSVAWAYSGNTIYF. The rearrangement links TRBV29-1 to TRBJ1-3; the D is unclear. The CDR3 covers 14 residues. Germline lookup yields CDR1 SQVTM and CDR2 ANQGSEA. V shed 6 bases and J shed 0 bases, with 12 bases lying between them.